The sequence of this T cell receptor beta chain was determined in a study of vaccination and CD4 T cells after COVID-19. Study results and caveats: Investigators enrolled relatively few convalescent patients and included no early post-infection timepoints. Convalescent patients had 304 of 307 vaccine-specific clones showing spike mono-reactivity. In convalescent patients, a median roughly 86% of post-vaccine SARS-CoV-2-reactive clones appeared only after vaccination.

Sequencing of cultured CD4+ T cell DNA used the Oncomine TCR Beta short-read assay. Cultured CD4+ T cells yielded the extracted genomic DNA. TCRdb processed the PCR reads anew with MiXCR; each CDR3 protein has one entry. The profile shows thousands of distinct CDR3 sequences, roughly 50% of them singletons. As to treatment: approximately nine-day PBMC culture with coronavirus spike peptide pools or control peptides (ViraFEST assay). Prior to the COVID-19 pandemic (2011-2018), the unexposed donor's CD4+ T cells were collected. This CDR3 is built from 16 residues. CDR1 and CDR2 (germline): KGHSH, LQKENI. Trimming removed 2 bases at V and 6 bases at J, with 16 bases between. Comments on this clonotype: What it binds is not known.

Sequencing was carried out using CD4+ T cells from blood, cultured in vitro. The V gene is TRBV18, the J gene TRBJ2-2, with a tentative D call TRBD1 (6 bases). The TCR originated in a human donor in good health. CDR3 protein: CASSPGQGNVAGELFF. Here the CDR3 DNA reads TGTGCCAGCTCACCAGGGCAGGGGAACGTGGCCGGGGAGCTGTTTTTT.